The next 14 T cell receptor beta chains were all read from a single sample in a study of shared clonotypes between healthy human individuals. TCRdb's copy holds only in-frame clones and misses some; the assay was immunoSEQ multiplex PCR. Of roughly 2 million clones listed, roughly 96% are singletons. The sample taken for sequencing was naive CD4+ T cells sorted from blood. Described subset: CD45RA+ positively selected. These receptor sequences come from a man between 18 and 35 years old in good health.

This clone was counted between two and nine times. V and J are TRBV10-3 and TRBJ1-5, with D possibly matching TRBD1 (6 bases). CDR1 ENHRY and CDR2 SYGVKD come from the germline V gene. The CDR3 has 15 residues. V shed 10 bases and J shed 3 bases, with 19 bases lying between them. CDR3: CATNDAGGHNQPQHF. In DNA, the CDR3 is TGTGCCACCAATGATGCCGGGGGCCACAATCAGCCCCAGCATTTT.

As concerns this clone: Distinct nucleotide sequences in the sample also encode this CDR3. The gene calls are TRBV5-1 and TRBJ1-4, with D possibly TRBD1 on 5 matching bases. The CDR3 extends over 14 amino acids. With 2 bases removed from V and 5 bases from J, the gap between germline ends came to 10 bases. The germline V gene has CDR1 SGHRS and CDR2 YFSETQ. CDR3 sequence reads: CASSFGTGNEKLFF. CDR3 DNA: TGCGCCAGCAGCTTCGGGACGGGGAATGAAAAACTGTTTTTT.

The chain couples TRBV6-1 to TRBJ1-6, with TRBD1 matching 7 bases. Trimming removed 6 bases from V and 8 bases from J; junction bases left unmatched: 1. This CDR3 is built from 12 residues. CDR1 is MNHNS, CDR2 SASEGT, per germline. The CDR3 is CASRQGHSPLHF. The CDR3 coding sequence is TGTGCCAGCAGACAGGGGCATTCACCCCTCCACTTT.

This clone came up once. The J gene is TRBJ2-1, the V gene TRBV5-1; D unclear. V was clipped by 0 bases and J by 1 base, with 8 bases between them. The CDR3 totals 15 residues. Germline V lookup: CDR1 SGHRS, CDR2 YFSETQ. The CDR3 loop is CASSLADSSYNEQFF. The CDR3 DNA reads as TGCGCCAGCAGCTTGGCCGACTCATCCTACAATGAGCAGTTCTTC.

The genes are TRBV20-1 and TRBJ1-4; D is unresolved. The V gene's germline CDR1 is DFQATT and CDR2 SNEGSKA (reference sequence). Trimming cost V 8 bases and J 8 bases, with 9 bases left between them. The CDR3 runs 10 residues. The CDR3 region is CSLEREKLFF. DNA for the CDR3: TGCAGTCTCGAGAGGGAAAAACTGTTTTTT.

This clone was picked up one time. This CDR3 is CASSVVPGGQGGNSPLHF. Written as DNA, the CDR3 is TGTGCCAGCAGCGTAGTCCCCGGGGGGCAGGGTGGAAATTCACCCCTCCACTTT. V and J are TRBV9 and TRBJ1-6; a possible D gene is TRBD1 (6 bases). The CDR3 sequence is 18 residues long. Trimming left V 0 bases short and J 7 bases short, with 20 bases between. The germline V gene has CDR1 SGDLS and CDR2 YYNGEE. The whole variable domain, filled in from reference TRBV9 and TRBJ1-6, reads DSGVTQTPKHLITATGQRVTLRCSPRSGDLSVYWYQQSLDQGLQFLIQYYNGEERAKGNILERFSAQQFPDLHSELNLSSLELGDSALYFCASSVVPGGQGGNSPLHFGNGTRLTVT.

The chain links TRBV7-6 to TRBJ2-1; D not certain. Trimming removed 5 bases from V and 7 bases from J, with 15 bases in between. Germline CDR1 reads SGHVS; CDR2 reads FNYEAQ. This CDR3 contains 14 residues. The DNA of the CDR3 is TGTGCCAGCAGCCCGGGTCCCACGGCTAATGAGCAGTTCTTC. This encodes CASSPGPTANEQFF.

In this sample, this clone turned up once. The DNA for the CDR3 is TGTGCCAGCAGCTTATCCCAGATCGAGCAGTACTTC. Translating gives CASSLSQIEQYF. The chain joins TRBV11-2 to TRBJ2-7; unclear D gene. The V gene's germline CDR1 is SGHAT and CDR2 FQNNGV. CDR3 size: 12 residues. The ends were cut back, 2 bases at V and 6 bases at J, with 8 bases in the middle.

This clone was seen a single time. V and J are TRBV4-1 and TRBJ2-7; 14 bases are a match to TRBD2. The junction had 2 bases not matched to a gene; V was cut back by 2 bases and J by 2 bases. The CDR3 spans 16 residues. Germline V gives CDR1 MGHRA, CDR2 YSYEKL. DNA for the CDR3: TGCGCCAGCAGCCAACTGGGACTAGCGGGAGCCTACGAGCAGTACTTC. Its protein is CASSQLGLAGAYEQYF.

The J gene is TRBJ2-3, the V gene TRBV30; D unresolved. V dropped 5 bases and J dropped 6 bases, with 9 bases sitting between them. The CDR3 is 11 residues long. The germline V gene has CDR1 GTSNPN and CDR2 SVGIG (reference sequence). CDR3 DNA sequence: TGTGCCTGGGCTGGGGTGGATACGCAGTATTTT. This gives the protein CAWAGVDTQYF. Variable domain in full (rest from reference TRBV30 and TRBJ2-3): SQTIHQWPATLVQPVGSPLSLECTVEGTSNPNLYWYRQAAGRGLQLLFYSVGIGQISSEVPQNLSASRPQDRQFILSSKKLLLSDSGFYLCAWAGVDTQYFGPGTRLTVL.

About this clone itself: A read error may account for a junction end that differs from germline. This chain links TRBV4-2 with TRBJ1-2, with D possibly being TRBD1 (6 bases). This CDR3 comprises 11 residues. Per germline, CDR1 LGHNA and CDR2 YNFKEQ. CDR3 DNA: TGTGCCAGCAGCCCGGACGGGGGGCTTATATTC. Translation gives CASSPDGGLIF.

V usage is TRBV18 and J usage is TRBJ1-6, with D possibly matching TRBD1 (5 bases). V dropped 3 bases and J dropped 6 bases, with 9 bases sitting between them. Germline V gene lookup returns CDR1 KGHSH and CDR2 LQKENI. The CDR3 extends over 14 amino acids. The CDR3 loop is CASSPATANSPLHF. The DNA of the CDR3 is TGTGCCAGCTCACCTGCGACAGCTAATTCACCCCTCCACTTT.

This sequence joins TRBV10-3 and TRBJ1-2, with D unresolved. V shed 6 bases and J shed 6 bases, with 17 bases lying between them. CDR3 length: 14 amino acids. Germline V lookup: CDR1 ENHRY, CDR2 SYGVKD. The CDR3: CAISGQGREDGYTF. The DNA of the CDR3 is TGTGCCATCAGCGGGCAAGGAAGGGAGGATGGCTACACCTTC.

This chain links TRBV30 with TRBJ1-1, with D uncertain. The CDR3 totals 13 residues. The ends were cut back, 8 bases at V and 1 base at J, with 14 bases in the middle. The germline gives CDR1 GTSNPN, CDR2 SVGIG (reference sequence). CDR3 DNA sequence: TGTGCCCGTACACGGCATCCGAACACTGAAGCTTTCTTT. This translates into CARTRHPNTEAFF.